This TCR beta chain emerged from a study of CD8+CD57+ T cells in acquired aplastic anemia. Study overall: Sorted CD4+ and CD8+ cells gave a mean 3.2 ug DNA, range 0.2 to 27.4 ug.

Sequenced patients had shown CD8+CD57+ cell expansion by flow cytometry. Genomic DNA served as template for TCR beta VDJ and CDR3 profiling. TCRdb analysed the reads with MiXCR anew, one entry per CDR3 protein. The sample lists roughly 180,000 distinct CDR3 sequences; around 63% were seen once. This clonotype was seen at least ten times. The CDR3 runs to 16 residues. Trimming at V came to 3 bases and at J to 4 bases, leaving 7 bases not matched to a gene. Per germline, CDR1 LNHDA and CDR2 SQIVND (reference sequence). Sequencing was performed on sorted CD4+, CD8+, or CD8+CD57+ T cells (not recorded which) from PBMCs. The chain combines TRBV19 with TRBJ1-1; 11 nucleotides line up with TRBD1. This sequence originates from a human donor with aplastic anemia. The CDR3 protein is CASSIGGTGGVTEAFF. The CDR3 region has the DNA TGTGCCAGTAGTATTGGAGGGACAGGGGGGGTCACTGAAGCTTTCTTT.